What follows are 18 T cell receptor beta chains derived from one specimen sequenced in a study of blood T cell repertoires in COVID-19. Some clones are missing from TCRdb's copy, which holds only in-frame ones; the method was immunoSEQ multiplex PCR. The data hold 220,000 or so clones, with roughly 89% observed a single time. Sequences were obtained from peripheral blood. These receptors originate from a man aged 60-69 years who had recovered from COVID-19.

The CDR3 DNA follows: TGTGCCAGTAGTTCCACAGGGACAGCTGCTAACTATGGCTACACCTTC. Translated, it gives CASSSTGTAANYGYTF. The rearrangement links TRBV19 to TRBJ1-2, with 7 nucleotides matching TRBD1. J lost 0 bases, V lost 5 bases, and 9 bases had no gene match. The CDR3 sequence is 16 residues long. Germline assignment: CDR1 LNHDA and CDR2 SQIVND (reference sequence).

The rearrangement joins TRBV7-3 to TRBJ2-5, with 7 positions matching TRBD2. Per germline, CDR1 SGHTA and CDR2 FQGTGA. The ends lost 6 bases at V and 5 bases at J; junction bases unmatched: 9. The CDR3 totals 14 residues. The CDR3 reads CASRPTGTMETQYF. The CDR3 nucleotides read TGTGCCAGCAGGCCAACCGGGACTATGGAGACCCAGTACTTC.

The chain is built from TRBV18 and TRBJ1-5; D perhaps matches TRBD1 (5 bases). The CDR3 covers 16 residues. Trimming left V 3 bases short and J 2 bases short, with 14 bases between. CDR1 and CDR2 from the germline V gene are KGHSH and LQKENI. The CDR3 is CASSPGQGQGNQPQHF. DNA of the CDR3: TGTGCCAGCTCACCGGGGCAGGGCCAAGGCAATCAGCCCCAGCATTTT.

The rearrangement uses TRBV7-6 and TRBJ2-5, with TRBD2 as a possible D gene (5 bases). V lost 7 bases and J 5 bases, leaving 8 bases between the germline ends. Germline assignment: CDR1 SGHVS and CDR2 FNYEAQ. There are 11 residues in the CDR3. The CDR3 region is CASKEVETQYF. Here the CDR3 DNA reads TGTGCCAGCAAGGAGGTGGAGACCCAGTACTTC.

The chain combines TRBV28 with TRBJ2-7; 8 bases are a match to TRBD1. The CDR3 extends over 14 amino acids. The V gene end was trimmed by 6 bases and the J gene end by 4 bases; junction bases not matched to a gene: 8. Germline V gene lookup returns CDR1 MDHEN and CDR2 SYDVKM. CDR3 loop: CASRFGQGLYEQYF. DNA of the CDR3: TGTGCCAGCAGATTTGGACAGGGCCTATACGAGCAGTACTTC.

The V gene is TRBV30, the J gene TRBJ1-5, with TRBD1 matching 11 bases. V lost 0 bases to trimming and J lost 2 bases; unmatched junction nucleotides: 6. The CDR3 has 17 amino acids. CDR1 is GTSNPN and CDR2 is SVGIG in the germline V gene (reference sequence). The CDR3 coding sequence is TGTGCCTGGAGTGTGGACAGGGGGCCTGGGGGCAATCAGCCCCAGCATTTT. This encodes CAWSVDRGPGGNQPQHF.

The CDR3 DNA sequence: TGTGCCAGCAGCGTAGCCGGTTCACCCCTCCACTTT. Its translation: CASSVAGSPLHF. This rearrangement joins TRBV9 to TRBJ1-6; D is undetermined. Germline V gives CDR1 SGDLS, CDR2 YYNGEE. CDR3 length: 12 amino acids. The ends were cut back, 0 bases at V and 9 bases at J, with 4 bases in the middle.

This clone came up a few times. This chain connects TRBV4-2 to TRBJ2-7; 8 bases line up with TRBD1. Germline loops: CDR1 LGHNA, CDR2 YNFKEQ. This CDR3 spans 16 amino acids. V gave up 0 bases and J gave up 3 bases; unmatched junction bases: 7. The CDR3 sequence: CASSQDGTGGGYEQYF. CDR3 sequence (DNA): TGTGCCAGCAGCCAAGATGGGACAGGCGGCGGCTACGAGCAGTACTTC.

V and J are TRBV25-1 and TRBJ2-1; 10 positions agree with TRBD1. In germline, CDR1 is MGHDK, CDR2 SYGVNS. Trimming at V came to 6 bases and at J to 3 bases, leaving 2 bases not matched to a gene. The CDR3 sequence is 14 residues long. The CDR3 sequence is CASRGTGDYNEQFF. CDR3 bases: TGTGCCAGCAGGGGGACAGGGGACTACAATGAGCAGTTCTTC.

This clone was counted between two and nine times. This rearrangement joins TRBV7-2 to TRBJ2-7; D might be TRBD1 (6 bases). CDR1 and CDR2 from the germline V gene are SGHTA and FQGNSA. This CDR3 is 14 amino acids long. Trimming stripped 4 bases from V and 3 bases from J, with 13 bases between. The CDR3 region is CASSSQGFVYEQYF. CDR3 DNA sequence: TGTGCCAGCAGCTCCCAGGGGTTTGTCTACGAGCAGTACTTC. Full variable domain (outside the CDR3, taken from reference TRBV7-2 and TRBJ2-7): GAGVSQSPSNKVTEKGKDVELRCDPISGHTALYWYRQSLGQGLEFLIYFQGNSAPDKSGLPSDRFSAERTGGSVSTLTIQRTQQEDSAVYLCASSSQGFVYEQYFGPGTRLTVT.

The V call is TRBV4-1, the J call TRBJ1-2; no reliable D call. In germline, CDR1 is MGHRA, CDR2 YSYEKL. Trimming removed 4 bases at V and 2 bases at J, with 8 bases between. CDR3 length: 13 residues. The chain's CDR3 is CASSLRENYGYTF. The CDR3 bases are TGCGCCAGCAGCCTCCGGGAAAACTATGGCTACACCTTC.

This clone has just one count. The chain links TRBV2 to TRBJ2-7; D is perhaps TRBD2 (6 bases). The germline V and J ends were trimmed by 8 bases and 5 bases, with 13 bases remaining between them. From germline, CDR1 is SNHLY and CDR2 FYNNEI. CDR3 length: 12 residues. CDR3 DNA sequence: TGTGCCAGCGGGGGGACCTGGGACGAGCAGTACTTC. Its translation is CASGGTWDEQYF.

The chain employs TRBV12-3 or TRBV12-4 and TRBJ1-1; no reliable D call. V gave up 1 base and J gave up 4 bases, with 7 bases separating them. This CDR3 is 13 amino acids long. The CDR3 loop is CASSLGRTTEAFF. The CDR3 DNA follows: TGTGCCAGCAGTTTAGGGAGGACCACTGAAGCTTTCTTT.

This CDR3 reads CASSQRGISYNEQFF. CDR3 nucleotides: TGTGCCAGCAGCCAAAGGGGGATCTCCTACAATGAGCAGTTCTTC. V usage is TRBV3-1 (or the pseudogene TRBV3-2) and J usage is TRBJ2-1; perhaps TRBD1 as D (6 bases). Trimming took off 2 bases at V and 0 bases at J, with 8 bases between the two ends. The CDR3 extends over 15 amino acids. The germline V gene has CDR1 LGHDT and CDR2 YNNKEL (reference sequence).

The chain recombines TRBV11-2 with TRBJ1-2, with D hard to call. The CDR3 consists of 13 residues. Germline CDR1 reads SGHAT; CDR2 reads FQNNGV. The V and J ends lost 2 bases and 12 bases respectively, with 16 bases between them. The CDR3 coding sequence is TGTGCCAGCAGCTTATCCCGAGCCGGGTCACACACCTTC. It encodes CASSLSRAGSHTF.

The chain combines TRBV9 with TRBJ2-5; TRBD2 agrees at 9 bases. Unmatched junction bases numbered 11, after V lost 6 bases and J lost 5 bases. CDR1 is SGDLS, CDR2 YYNGEE, per germline. CDR3 size: 15 residues. The CDR3 loop reads CASNFGGGAGETQYF. The CDR3 coding sequence is TGTGCCAGCAATTTTGGCGGGGGGGCCGGGGAGACCCAGTACTTC.

The chain joins TRBV12-3 or TRBV12-4 to TRBJ2-7; tentatively, D is TRBD1 (6 bases). The CDR3 spans 13 residues. Trimming took off 8 bases at V and 7 bases at J, with 18 bases between the two ends. The DNA of the CDR3 is TGTGCCAGCCAAAAGGGGCAGGGGAAAGAGCAGTACTTC. Protein: CASQKGQGKEQYF.

This clone has only a few counts. The chain carries TRBV6-5 and TRBJ2-3, with 8 bases matching TRBD2. V gave up 5 bases and J gave up 5 bases; unmatched junction bases: 6. Germline-derived CDR1 and CDR2 are MNHEY and SVGAGI. The CDR3 is made up of 14 amino acids. The CDR3 loop reads CASSTPREGDTQYF. The CDR3 region has the DNA TGTGCCAGCAGTACCCCCCGGGAGGGAGATACGCAGTATTTT.